The text below deals with one T cell receptor beta chain. Its specificity is not known. TCRdb re-called the 5' RACE reads and catalogs CDR3 proteins one per entry, DNA excluded. This repertoire includes some 450,000 distinct CDR3 sequences. The CDR3 is 17 residues long. CDR1 is LGHNA, CDR2 YSLEER, per germline. This entry is derived from a study of T cells expressing NK-cell markers. Study-wide context: Just one sequenced donor of eight was HCMV-seronegative, while seven were seropositive. Study-level findings and limits: CD8+ T cells in 5 to 7 donors included dominant NKG2C+ clonotypes at roughly 1.0-8%.

This chain uses TRBV4-3 with TRBJ2-3; TCRdb's D gene call, TRBD1, goes unchecked for lack of DNA. The origin of this receptor is a woman aged 18 to 75 in good health. The material sequenced was blood T cells: a sorted CD56 or NKG2C T cell subset, CD4+ or CD8+ T cells, or bulk PBMC T cells (not recorded which). CDR3 sequence: CASSQESGQGATDTQYF.